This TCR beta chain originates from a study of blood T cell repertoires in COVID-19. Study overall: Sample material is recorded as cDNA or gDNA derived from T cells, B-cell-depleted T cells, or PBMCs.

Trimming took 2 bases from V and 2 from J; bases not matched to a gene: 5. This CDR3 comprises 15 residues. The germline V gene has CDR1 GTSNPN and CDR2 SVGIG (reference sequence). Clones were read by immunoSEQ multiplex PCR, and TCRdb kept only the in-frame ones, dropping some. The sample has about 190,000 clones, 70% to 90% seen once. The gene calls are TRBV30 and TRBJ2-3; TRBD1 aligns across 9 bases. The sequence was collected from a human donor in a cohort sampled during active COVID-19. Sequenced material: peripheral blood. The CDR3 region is CAWSLGQGYTDTQYF. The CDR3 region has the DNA TGTGCCTGGAGTCTGGGACAGGGATACACAGATACGCAGTATTTT.